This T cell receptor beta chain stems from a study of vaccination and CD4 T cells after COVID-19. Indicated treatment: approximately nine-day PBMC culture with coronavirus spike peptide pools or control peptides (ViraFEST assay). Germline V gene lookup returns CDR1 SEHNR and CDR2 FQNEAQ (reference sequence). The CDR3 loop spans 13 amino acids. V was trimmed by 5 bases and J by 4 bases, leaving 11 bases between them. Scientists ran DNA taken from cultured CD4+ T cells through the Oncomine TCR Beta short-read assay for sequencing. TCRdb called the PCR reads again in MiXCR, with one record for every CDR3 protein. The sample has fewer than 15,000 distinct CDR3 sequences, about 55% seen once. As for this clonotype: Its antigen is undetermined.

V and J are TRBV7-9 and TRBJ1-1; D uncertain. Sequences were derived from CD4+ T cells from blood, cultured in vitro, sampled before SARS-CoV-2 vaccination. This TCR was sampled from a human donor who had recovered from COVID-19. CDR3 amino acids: CASSAAEGTEAFF. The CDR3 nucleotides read TGTGCCAGCAGCGCAGCGGAGGGCACTGAAGCTTTCTTT. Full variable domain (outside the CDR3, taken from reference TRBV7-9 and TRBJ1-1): DTGVSQNPRHKITKRGQNVTFRCDPISEHNRLYWYRQTLGQGPEFLTYFQNEAQLEKSRLLSDRFSAERPKGSFSTLEIQRTEQGDSAMYLCASSAAEGTEAFFGQGTRLTVV.